This T cell receptor beta chain was sequenced for a study of blood T cell repertoires in COVID-19. The CDR3 loop spans 17 amino acids. Germline V lookup: CDR1 MGHRA, CDR2 YSYEKL. Comment on this clone: One junction end does not reproduce the germline sequence, and a read error may be involved.

Repertoires were generated with immunoSEQ multiplex PCR, while TCRdb's copy carries only in-frame clones and drops some. This sample has some 290,000 clones, with roughly 90% found just once. The sequenced sample consisted of peripheral blood. The genes are TRBV4-1 and TRBJ1-3; 9 nucleotides align to TRBD1. The clonotype comes from a woman in her twenties or thirties with COVID-19, enrolled during active disease. The CDR3 loop is CASSQERTGAHGNTIYF. DNA of the CDR3: TGCGCCAGCAGTCAAGAGAGGACAGGGGCCCACGGAAACACCATATATTTT.